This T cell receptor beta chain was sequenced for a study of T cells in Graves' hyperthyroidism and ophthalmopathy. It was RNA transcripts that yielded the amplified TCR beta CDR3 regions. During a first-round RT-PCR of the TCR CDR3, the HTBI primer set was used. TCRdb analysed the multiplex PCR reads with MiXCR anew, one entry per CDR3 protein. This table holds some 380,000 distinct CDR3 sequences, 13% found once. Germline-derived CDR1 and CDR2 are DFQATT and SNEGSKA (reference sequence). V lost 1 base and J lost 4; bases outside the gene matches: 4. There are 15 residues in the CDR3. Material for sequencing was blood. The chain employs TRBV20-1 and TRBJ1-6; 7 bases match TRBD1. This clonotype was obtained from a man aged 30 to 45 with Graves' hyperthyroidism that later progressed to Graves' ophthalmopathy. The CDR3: CSARATGQYNSPLHF. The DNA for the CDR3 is TGCAGTGCTAGAGCAACGGGACAGTATAATTCACCCCTCCACTTT.